One sample yielded the 8 T cell receptor beta chains listed below, sequenced in a study of identical twins. TCRdb re-analysed the 5' RACE reads in MiXCR, keeping a single row per CDR3 protein. This table has 400,000 to 600,000 distinct CDR3 sequences, about a fifth appearing once. The same data also contributed to another study, on yellow fever vaccine responses in identical twins.

Material: CD4+ T cells sorted from blood. Source of these receptors: a woman younger than 30 in good health.

This clonotype was observed many times. This chain joins TRBV5-1 and TRBJ2-7; D possibly corresponds to TRBD2 (5 bases). V lost 7 bases, J lost 5 bases, and 10 bases lay in between. The CDR3 is 11 residues long. CDR1 and CDR2 from the germline V gene are SGHRS and YFSETQ. CDR3 sequence: CASSGNHEQYV. The CDR3 nucleotides read TGCGCCAGCTCCGGGAACCACGAGCAGTACGTC.

This clonotype was observed a few times. The chain couples TRBV11-2 to TRBJ2-7; D call uncertain. Germline V lookup: CDR1 SGHAT, CDR2 FQNNGV. The length of the CDR3 is 13 residues. V lost 0 bases and J lost 7, with 10 bases in between. The CDR3 DNA sequence: TGTGCCAGCAGCTTAGATTTTAGGTTTGAGCAGTACGTC. This codes for CASSLDFRFEQYV.

This clonotype occurred a few times. The chain combines TRBV24-1 with TRBJ2-2; possible D gene TRBD2, 5 bases. This CDR3 contains 16 residues. V was shortened by 1 base and J by 5 bases, with 13 bases between the two germline ends. The germline gives CDR1 KGHDR, CDR2 SFDVKD. The chain's CDR3 is CATSDLVAFRTGELFF. The CDR3 bases are TGTGCCACCAGTGATTTAGTAGCGTTTCGAACCGGGGAGCTGTTTTTT.

This clonotype occurred once. Written as DNA, the CDR3 is TGCAGTGCTAGTAGGGTTTGGGCGACTGTGGGACCAGATACGCAGTATTTT. Translating gives CSASRVWATVGPDTQYF. The J gene is TRBJ2-3, the V gene TRBV20-1; D tentatively reads TRBD1 or TRBD2 (5 bases each). Germline CDR1 DFQATT, CDR2 SNEGSKA (reference sequence). The V end lost 3 bases, the J end lost 4 bases, and 23 bases lay between the germline ends. This CDR3 comprises 17 residues.

The chain combines TRBV6-5 with TRBJ2-3; D may be TRBD2 (5 bases). The germline V and J ends were trimmed by 1 base and 6 bases, with 20 bases remaining between them. Per germline, CDR1 MNHEY and CDR2 SVGAGI. The CDR3 spans 17 residues. The CDR3 region has the DNA TGTGCCAGCAGTTACTTGGGTTTTACTTTGCGGGCGGATACGCAGTATTTT. The encoded protein is CASSYLGFTLRADTQYF.

The chain combines TRBV9 with TRBJ1-6; 12 nucleotides align to TRBD1. CDR3 length: 15 amino acids. V was clipped by 3 bases and J by 7 bases; unmatched bases: 2. Per the germline V gene, CDR1 is SGDLS and CDR2 is YYNGEE. This CDR3 reads CASSAGTGGNSPLHF. CDR3 in DNA: TGTGCCAGCAGCGCCGGGACAGGGGGCAATTCACCCCTCCACTTT.

V usage is TRBV12-3 or TRBV12-4 and J usage is TRBJ2-7; TRBD1 matches at 7 bases. V lost 4 bases, J lost 0 bases, and 6 bases stayed unmatched. The CDR3 runs to 15 residues. The CDR3 is CASSSQRGPSYEQYF. CDR3 DNA sequence: TGTGCCAGCAGTTCACAGAGGGGGCCCTCCTACGAGCAGTACTTC.

The chain joins TRBV4-1 to TRBJ2-7; 8 bases are a match to TRBD2. Germline CDR1 reads MGHRA; CDR2 reads YSYEKL. The V and J ends lost 0 bases and 4 bases, in that order; junction bases with no gene match: 11. The CDR3 runs to 17 residues. CDR3 in DNA: TGCGCCAGCAGCCAAGATCAGGTTGGCGGGAGGACATACGAGCAGTACTTC. Translated: CASSQDQVGGRTYEQYF.